Listed below are T cell receptor beta chains from one sample, sequenced in a study of human T cells and chemical hapten exposure. One entry per CDR3 protein results from TCRdb running MiXCR on the RACE reads. The sample has around 200,000 distinct CDR3 sequences, nearly 30% seen once. The material was whole blood, obtained in connection with sensitization to the hapten diphenylcyclopropenone (DPC). The source is a woman under 40 with alopecia areata. Some clones in this sample may be carry-over from other donors' samples. Both conserved end residues are part of each CDR3. The D gene is left open where the match is weak. Expanded clones get a size class; other rows say once, few or many, or leave the size out.

>TRBV12-3/TRBV12-4|TRBJ2-3|many|-
CASSLSTGTMGSDTQYF
TGTGCCAGCAGTCTCTCGACCGGGACAATGGGATCAGATACGCAGTATTTT
>TRBV29-1|TRBJ2-5|-|-
CSVEGLSLGETQYF
TGCAGCGTTGAAGGACTTTCCCTAGGGGAGACCCAGTACTTC
>TRBV29-1|TRBJ2-1|-|TRBD1
CSVVGGTWRNEQFF
TGCAGCGTTGTAGGGGGCACCTGGCGGAATGAGCAGTTCTTC
>TRBV6-1|TRBJ2-7|few|TRBD1
CASSPRQGMYEQYF
TGTGCCAGCAGTCCCCGACAGGGGATGTACGAGCAGTACTTC
>TRBV28|TRBJ1-4|few|-
CASKSGNEKLFF
TGTGCCAGCAAATCGGGTAATGAAAAACTGTTTTTT
>TRBV28|TRBJ1-3|few|-
CASSAPALGGGNTIYF
TGTGCCAGCAGCGCTCCGGCCCTCGGCGGCGGAAACACCATATATTTT
>TRBV2|TRBJ2-1|few|-
CASGGSSVEQFF
TGTGCCAGCGGCGGTTCTAGCGTTGAGCAGTTCTTC
>TRBV28|TRBJ1-1|-|-
CASSMTVGNTEAFF
TGTGCCAGCAGTATGACAGTAGGGAACACTGAAGCTTTCTTT
>TRBV7-9|TRBJ2-3|-|-
CARGPSTDTQYF
TGTGCCAGAGGACCTAGCACAGATACGCAGTATTTT
>TRBV20-1|TRBJ2-7|-|TRBD2
CSARRTSGGFREQYF
TGCAGTGCTAGAAGAACTAGCGGGGGGTTTCGCGAGCAGTACTTC
>TRBV9|TRBJ2-2|-|TRBD2
CASSVTFSGGADTGELFF
TGTGCCAGCAGCGTAACGTTTAGCGGGGGGGCGGACACCGGGGAGCTGTTTTTT
>TRBV6-5|TRBJ1-1|few|-
CASSYNTEGTEAFF
TGTGCCAGCAGTTACAACACAGAGGGGACTGAAGCTTTCTTT
>TRBV5-4|TRBJ1-6|-|-
CASSSGLISPLHF
TGTGCCAGCAGCTCGGGACTGATTTCACCCCTCCACTTT
>TRBV7-2|TRBJ1-4|-|-
CASSLEGGGNEKLFF
TGTGCCAGCAGCTTAGAGGGAGGAGGGAATGAAAAACTGTTTTTT
>TRBV6-5|TRBJ2-1|-|TRBD2
CASSPGTSGAAFDEQFF
TGTGCCAGCAGCCCAGGGACTAGCGGGGCCGCTTTTGATGAGCAGTTCTTC
>TRBV14|TRBJ1-2|-|-
CASSQDHSYGYTF
TGTGCCAGCAGCCAAGATCACAGCTATGGCTACACCTTC
>TRBV7-9|TRBJ2-3|many|TRBD2
CASSLSGRRADTQYF
TGTGCCAGCAGCTTAAGCGGGAGACGGGCAGATACGCAGTATTTT
>TRBV29-1|TRBJ2-1|-|TRBD1
CSAPDDRGTYNEQFF
TGCAGCGCACCGGATGACAGGGGGACCTACAATGAGCAGTTCTTC